One sample yielded the 15 T cell receptor beta chains listed below, sequenced in a study of blood T cell repertoires in COVID-19. Generated by immunoSEQ multiplex PCR, the TCRdb table keeps only in-frame clones and is missing some. Of 100,000 to 150,000 clones listed, about 74% are singletons. The sequencing sample was made of peripheral blood. The receptors come from an elderly man with COVID-19, enrolled during active disease.

The chain uses TRBV15 and TRBJ2-5, with 7 bases that match TRBD1. The trim removed 4 bases at V and 0 bases at J, leaving 14 bases unmatched. This CDR3 spans 18 amino acids. CDR1 is LNHNV, CDR2 YYDKDF, per germline (reference sequence). The CDR3: CATSTLGVGGEDQETQYF. CDR3 DNA sequence: TGTGCCACCAGCACACTAGGGGTAGGGGGCGAGGACCAAGAGACCCAGTACTTC.

This chain links TRBV11-2 with TRBJ2-7; TRBD2 might be the D (5 bases). V shed 0 bases and J shed 2 bases, with 17 bases lying between them. Looked up from germline, CDR1 is SGHAT and CDR2 is FQNNGV. The CDR3 is 17 amino acids. This chain's CDR3 is CASSLDSLGLKPYEQYF. CDR3 sequence (DNA): TGTGCCAGCAGCTTAGATTCCCTCGGACTCAAGCCCTACGAGCAGTACTTC.

The chain links TRBV28 to TRBJ1-2; TRBD1 matches 9 bases. The trim removed 4 bases at V and 8 bases at J, leaving 5 bases unmatched. The V gene's germline CDR1 is MDHEN and CDR2 SYDVKM. CDR3 length: 13 amino acids. Here the CDR3 DNA reads TGTGCCAGCAGTTCAAGACAGGGGGGCGGCTACACCTTC. This gives the protein CASSSRQGGGYTF.

CDR3 in DNA: TGTGCCAGCGGAGGGACAGGGGAGGCCGGGGAGCTGTTTTTT. Protein sequence: CASGGTGEAGELFF. The chain is built from TRBV9 and TRBJ2-2; 10 bases line up with TRBD1. This CDR3 has 14 amino acids. The V segment lost 7 bases and the J segment 6 bases; nucleotides outside the gene matches: 6. Germline loops: CDR1 SGDLS, CDR2 YYNGEE.

This chain connects TRBV7-3 to TRBJ2-2; 8 bases are shared with TRBD2. Germline V gene sequence: CDR1 SGHTA, CDR2 FQGTGA. The CDR3 is 15 residues long. With 1 base clipped from V and 6 bases from J, the junction kept 4 bases outside the gene matches. Written as DNA, the CDR3 is TGTGCCAGCAGCTTAAATCAAGCGGGAGCCGGGGAGCTGTTTTTT. It codes for CASSLNQAGAGELFF.

This sequence joins TRBV11-2 and TRBJ2-1; TRBD1 matches at 9 bases. J gave up 8 bases and V 3 bases, and 5 bases lay outside the gene matches. Germline CDR1 reads SGHAT; CDR2 reads FQNNGV. CDR3 size: 14 residues. CDR3: CASSLGTGRYEQFF. As DNA, the CDR3 is TGTGCCAGCAGCTTGGGGACAGGGCGGTATGAGCAGTTCTTC.

The chain uses TRBV20-1 and TRBJ2-1, with D perhaps matching TRBD2 (5 bases). Germline loops: CDR1 DFQATT, CDR2 SNEGSKA (reference sequence). This CDR3 comprises 11 residues. Trimming took 3 bases from V and 9 from J, leaving 9 bases between them. CDR3 coding DNA: TGCAGTGCTAGGCCCGCGGGTGAGCAGTTCTTC. Its protein is CSARPAGEQFF.

This chain joins TRBV11-2 and TRBJ2-5; 9 bases line up with TRBD1. After removal of 1 base from V and 6 bases from J, the junction contained 6 bases not matched to a gene. CDR1 and CDR2 from the germline V gene are SGHAT and FQNNGV. The CDR3 is 15 residues long. CDR3 residues: CASSLGGDRVQTQYF. In DNA form, the CDR3 reads TGTGCCAGCAGCTTAGGGGGGGACAGGGTACAGACCCAGTACTTC.

This clone was counted only a few times. The chain uses TRBV6-6 and TRBJ1-2; TRBD1 aligns across 9 bases. V shed 8 bases and J 4 bases; nucleotides not matched to a gene: 8. In germline, CDR1 is MNHNY, CDR2 SVGAGI (reference sequence). This CDR3 has 14 amino acids. This chain's CDR3 is CASLLQGARYGYTF. CDR3 sequence (DNA): TGTGCCAGCCTATTACAGGGGGCTCGCTATGGCTACACCTTC.

This clone has more than one count but fewer than ten. The chain employs TRBV4-1 and TRBJ2-7; TRBD2 agrees at 8 bases. The ends lost 2 bases at V and 2 bases at J; junction bases unmatched: 8. Germline V gene sequence: CDR1 MGHRA, CDR2 YSYEKL. CDR3 length equals 16 residues. The CDR3 spells CASSQYTGGGTYEQYF. Written as DNA, the CDR3 is TGCGCCAGCAGCCAATACACCGGCGGGGGGACCTACGAGCAGTACTTC.

The J gene is TRBJ1-6, the V gene TRBV18; the D gene is possibly TRBD1 (5 bases). This CDR3 is 16 amino acids long. V was trimmed by 6 bases and J by 8 bases, leaving 20 bases between them. Germline V gene sequence: CDR1 KGHSH, CDR2 LQKENI. For the CDR3, the DNA is TGTGCCAGCTCCATGACAGCTGTCGGGCTGGATTCACCCCTCCACTTT. Translating it yields CASSMTAVGLDSPLHF.

The chain uses TRBV7-9 and TRBJ2-7; a possible D gene is TRBD2 (5 bases). Germline lookup yields CDR1 SEHNR and CDR2 FQNEAQ (reference sequence). This CDR3 is built from 14 residues. Trimming stripped 1 base from V and 2 bases from J, with 9 bases between. The CDR3 protein is CASSLGGRTYEQYF. CDR3 sequence (DNA): TGTGCCAGCAGCTTAGGAGGGAGAACCTACGAGCAGTACTTC.

The chain uses TRBV3-1 (or the pseudogene TRBV3-2) and TRBJ2-3, with D tentatively TRBD2 (5 bases). Germline loops: CDR1 LGHDT, CDR2 YNNKEL (reference sequence). The CDR3 length is 13 residues. Trimming shortened V by 0 bases and J by 11 bases, and 12 bases separated the two germline ends. The CDR3, as DNA: TGTGCCAGCAGCCAAGATCGGGGAAGTCAGCAGTATTTT. Translation gives CASSQDRGSQQYF.

There are a few counts of this clone. V gene TRBV11-3 combines with J gene TRBJ2-7; perhaps TRBD2 as D (6 bases). CDR3 length: 13 amino acids. V was shortened by 5 bases and J by 4 bases, with 12 bases between the two germline ends. Germline CDR1 is SGHNT and CDR2 is YENEEA. CDR3 nucleotides: TGTGCCAGCAGCCTGGGCCGGGAGTACGAGCAGTACTTC. Translated: CASSLGREYEQYF.

The rearrangement links TRBV19 to TRBJ2-3; D call uncertain. This CDR3 region has 14 residues. Trimming shortened V by 5 bases and J by 2 bases, and 11 bases separated the two germline ends. Germline V gene sequence: CDR1 LNHDA, CDR2 SQIVND (reference sequence). The DNA of the CDR3 is TGTGCCAGTAGTCCGGGTTCCGACACAGATACGCAGTATTTT. Translated: CASSPGSDTDTQYF.